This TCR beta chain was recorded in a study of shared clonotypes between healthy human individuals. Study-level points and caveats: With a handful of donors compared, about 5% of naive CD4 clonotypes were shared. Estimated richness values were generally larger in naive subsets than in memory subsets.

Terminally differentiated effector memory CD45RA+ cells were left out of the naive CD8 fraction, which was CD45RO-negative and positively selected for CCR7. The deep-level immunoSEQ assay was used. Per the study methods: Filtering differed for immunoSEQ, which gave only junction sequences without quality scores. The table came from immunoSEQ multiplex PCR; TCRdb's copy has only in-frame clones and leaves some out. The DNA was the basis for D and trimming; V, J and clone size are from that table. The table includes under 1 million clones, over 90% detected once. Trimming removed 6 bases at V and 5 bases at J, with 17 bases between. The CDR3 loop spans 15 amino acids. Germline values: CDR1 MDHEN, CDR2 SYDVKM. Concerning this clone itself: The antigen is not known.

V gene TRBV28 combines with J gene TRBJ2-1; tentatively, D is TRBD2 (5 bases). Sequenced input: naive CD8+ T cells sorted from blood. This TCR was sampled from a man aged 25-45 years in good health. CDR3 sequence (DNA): TGTGCCAGCAGCCTAGCCGGACTCGGCAACAATGAGCAGTTCTTC. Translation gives CASSLAGLGNNEQFF.